This T cell receptor beta chain was found in a study of T cell repertoires in cytomegalovirus infection. In TCRdb, the reads were re-called with MiXCR into one record per CDR3 protein. The table records about 200,000 distinct CDR3 sequences, 8% to 10% of them present only once. This clonotype was recorded at least ten times. CDR3 size: 14 residues. Per germline, CDR1 SNHLY and CDR2 FYNNEI. The germline V and J ends were trimmed by 2 bases and 2 bases, with 10 bases remaining between them. The specimen sequenced was PBMCs. The source of this sequence is a human donor in good health (CMV status not recorded). Some clones in this sample may be carry-over from other donors' samples. The chain combines TRBV2 with TRBJ2-7; D gene uncertain. DNA for the CDR3: TGTGCCAGCAGTGAACAAGGGAATGCCTACGAGCAGTACTTC. Residues: CASSEQGNAYEQYF.